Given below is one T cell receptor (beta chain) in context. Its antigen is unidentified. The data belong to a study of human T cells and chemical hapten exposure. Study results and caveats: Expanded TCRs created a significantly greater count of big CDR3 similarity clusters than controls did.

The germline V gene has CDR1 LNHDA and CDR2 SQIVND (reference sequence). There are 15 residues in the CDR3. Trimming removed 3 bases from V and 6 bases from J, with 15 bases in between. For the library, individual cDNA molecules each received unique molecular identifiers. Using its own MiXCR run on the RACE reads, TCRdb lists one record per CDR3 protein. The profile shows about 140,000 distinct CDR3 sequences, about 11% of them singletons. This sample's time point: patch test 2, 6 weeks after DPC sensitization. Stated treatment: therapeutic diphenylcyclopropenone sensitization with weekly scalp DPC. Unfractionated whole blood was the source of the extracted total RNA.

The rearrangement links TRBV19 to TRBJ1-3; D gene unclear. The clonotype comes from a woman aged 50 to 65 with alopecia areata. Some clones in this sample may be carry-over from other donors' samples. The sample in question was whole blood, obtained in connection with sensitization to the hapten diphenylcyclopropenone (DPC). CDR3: CASSIEGTPENTIYF. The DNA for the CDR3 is TGTGCCAGTAGTATTGAAGGTACACCTGAAAACACCATATATTTT. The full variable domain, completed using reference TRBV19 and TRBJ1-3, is DGGITQSPKYLFRKEGQNVTLSCEQNLNHDAMYWYRQDPGQGLRLIYYSQIVNDFQKGDIAEGYSVSREKKESFPLTVTSAQKNPTAFYLCASSIEGTPENTIYFGEGSWLTVV.